A single sample gave rise to the 7 T cell receptor beta chains below, sequenced in a study of T cell responses to AZD1222 COVID-19 vaccine. Assay: immunoSEQ multiplex PCR; the TCRdb copy retains only in-frame clones and omits some. The sample has 60,000 to 70,000 clones, approximately 83% seen once; the top ten hold around a fifth. The sequencing here drew on peripheral blood, taken on day 0 of AZD1222 vaccination. These receptors originate from an adult in good health.

The chain links TRBV7-3 to TRBJ1-1; D not certain. The V end lost 3 bases, the J end lost 4 bases, and 12 bases lay between the germline ends. This CDR3 has 14 amino acids. Germline CDR1 reads SGHTA; CDR2 reads FQGTGA. CDR3 residues: CASSFPGFGTEAFF. DNA for the CDR3: TGTGCCAGCAGCTTCCCGGGTTTCGGCACTGAAGCTTTCTTT.

This sequence joins TRBV5-6 and TRBJ2-4; TRBD1 matches at 8 bases. J lost 2 bases, V lost 4 bases, and 17 bases had no gene match. Germline values: CDR1 SGHDT, CDR2 YYEEEE. This CDR3 has 19 residues. The CDR3 DNA follows: TGTGCCAGCAGCGCGGGACAGGCCCTCGGTTGGCAGCCCAAAAACATTCAGTACTTC. It codes for CASSAGQALGWQPKNIQYF.

J is TRBJ2-3 and V is TRBV19; 9 nucleotides match TRBD2. Germline lookup yields CDR1 LNHDA and CDR2 SQIVND (reference sequence). The J segment lost 1 base and the V segment lost 3 bases, leaving 2 bases of the junction unmatched. The CDR3 runs 15 residues. The CDR3 loop is CASSIERGGTDTQYF. CDR3 sequence (DNA): TGTGCCAGTAGTATTGAGCGGGGGGGCACAGATACGCAGTATTTT.

The rearrangement uses TRBV19 and TRBJ2-1; TRBD2 matches 8 bases. Germline values: CDR1 LNHDA, CDR2 SQIVND (reference sequence). Germline trimming cut 0 bases from V and 7 bases from J; bases unmatched to any gene: 11. The CDR3 has 17 residues. The CDR3 protein is CASSIDGGIAGMNEQFF. CDR3 nucleotide sequence: TGTGCCAGTAGTATAGATGGGGGGATAGCGGGGATGAATGAGCAGTTCTTC.

The V and J genes are TRBV5-1 and TRBJ1-6; D unresolved. The CDR3 is made up of 15 amino acids. Between the trimmed V and J ends, which lost 0 bases and 7 bases, there was a span of 11 bases. From germline, CDR1 is SGHRS and CDR2 YFSETQ. The CDR3 region has the DNA TGCGCCAGCAGCTTGGATCCAGGACCGAATTCACCCCTCCACTTT. Translation: CASSLDPGPNSPLHF.

The genes are TRBV3-1 (or the pseudogene TRBV3-2) and TRBJ1-3, with D maybe TRBD1 (5 bases). Trimming removed 3 bases from V and 0 bases from J, with 15 bases in between. Germline CDR1 is LGHDT and CDR2 is YNNKEL (reference sequence). The CDR3 sequence is 17 residues long. CDR3 residues: CASSQGVNRISGNTIYF. The CDR3 nucleotides read TGTGCCAGCAGCCAGGGAGTCAACAGGATCTCTGGAAACACCATATATTTT.

The rearrangement links TRBV27 to TRBJ1-2, with 7 bases fitting TRBD1. From germline, CDR1 is MNHEY and CDR2 SMNVEV (reference sequence). Unmatched junction bases numbered 7, after V lost 2 bases and J lost 4 bases. CDR3 length: 15 residues. The CDR3, as DNA: TGTGCCAGCAGTTTAAAGACAGGGCTGCCCTATGGCTACACCTTC. Amino acid sequence: CASSLKTGLPYGYTF.